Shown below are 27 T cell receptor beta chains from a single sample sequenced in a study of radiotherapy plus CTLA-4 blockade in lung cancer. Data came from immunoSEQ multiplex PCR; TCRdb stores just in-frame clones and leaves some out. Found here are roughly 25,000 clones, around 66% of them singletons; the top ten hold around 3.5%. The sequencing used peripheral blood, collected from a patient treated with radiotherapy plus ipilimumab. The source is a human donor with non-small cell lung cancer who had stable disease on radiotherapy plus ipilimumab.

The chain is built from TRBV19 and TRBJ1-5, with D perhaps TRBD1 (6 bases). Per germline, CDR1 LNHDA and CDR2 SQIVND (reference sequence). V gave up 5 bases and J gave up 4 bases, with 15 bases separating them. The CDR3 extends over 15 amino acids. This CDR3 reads CASSSSGTPNQPQHF. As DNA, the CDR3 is TGTGCCAGTAGTTCATCCGGGACACCGAATCAGCCCCAGCATTTT.

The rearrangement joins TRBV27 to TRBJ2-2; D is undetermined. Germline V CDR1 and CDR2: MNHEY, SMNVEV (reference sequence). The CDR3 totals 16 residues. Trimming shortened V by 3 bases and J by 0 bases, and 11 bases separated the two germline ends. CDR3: CASSLKWRPNTGELFF. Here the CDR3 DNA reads TGTGCCAGCAGTTTGAAGTGGCGACCGAACACCGGGGAGCTGTTTTTT.

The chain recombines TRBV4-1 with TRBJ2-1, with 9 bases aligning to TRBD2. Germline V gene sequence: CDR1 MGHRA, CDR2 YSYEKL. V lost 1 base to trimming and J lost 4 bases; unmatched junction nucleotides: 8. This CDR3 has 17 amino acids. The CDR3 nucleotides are TGCGCCAGCAGCCAAGGTCCGGCTAGCGGGAAGTACAATGAGCAGTTCTTC. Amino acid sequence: CASSQGPASGKYNEQFF.

The CDR3 spells CASSLLAGGVYEQYF. The CDR3 DNA sequence: TGTGCCAGCAGCCTACTAGCGGGAGGGGTCTACGAGCAGTACTTC. This chain joins TRBV5-4 and TRBJ2-7; 13 positions agree with TRBD2. The V gene's germline CDR1 is SGHNT and CDR2 YYREEE (reference sequence). The CDR3 runs to 15 residues. The trim removed 4 bases at V and 3 bases at J, leaving 4 bases unmatched.

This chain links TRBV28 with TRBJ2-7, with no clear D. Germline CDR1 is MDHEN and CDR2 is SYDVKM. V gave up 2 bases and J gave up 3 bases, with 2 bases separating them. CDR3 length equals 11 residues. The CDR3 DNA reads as TGTGCCAGCAGTTTAATCTACGAGCAGTACTTC. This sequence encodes CASSLIYEQYF.

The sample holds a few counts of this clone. The CDR3 DNA reads TGTGCCAGCTCTTCGGGACAGGGGAGGACTGAAGCTTTCTTT. Encoded protein: CASSSGQGRTEAFF. This rearrangement joins TRBV18 to TRBJ1-1, with 10 bases that match TRBD1. This CDR3 spans 14 amino acids. Germline loops: CDR1 KGHSH, CDR2 LQKENI. Trimming took 6 bases from V and 5 from J; bases not matched to a gene: 6.

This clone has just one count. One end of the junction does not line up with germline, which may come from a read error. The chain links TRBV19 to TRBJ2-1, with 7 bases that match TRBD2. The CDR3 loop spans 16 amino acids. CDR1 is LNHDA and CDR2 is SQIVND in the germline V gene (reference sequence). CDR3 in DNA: TGTGCCAGTAGTCCGGCTAGCGGTTGGATCTACAATGGGCAGTTCTTC. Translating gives CASSPASGWIYNGQFF.

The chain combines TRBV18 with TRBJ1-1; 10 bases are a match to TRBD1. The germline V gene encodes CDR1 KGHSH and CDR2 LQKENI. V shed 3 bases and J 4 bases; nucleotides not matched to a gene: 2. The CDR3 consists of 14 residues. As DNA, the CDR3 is TGTGCCAGCTCACCGGGACAGGGGACCACTGAAGCTTTCTTT. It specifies CASSPGQGTTEAFF.

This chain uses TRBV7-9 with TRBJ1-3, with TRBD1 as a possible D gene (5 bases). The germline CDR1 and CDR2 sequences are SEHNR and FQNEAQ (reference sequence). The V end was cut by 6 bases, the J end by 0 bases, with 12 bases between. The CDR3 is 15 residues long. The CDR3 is CASSLEGSSGNTIYF. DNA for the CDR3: TGTGCCAGCAGTCTCGAGGGGAGCTCTGGAAACACCATATATTTT.

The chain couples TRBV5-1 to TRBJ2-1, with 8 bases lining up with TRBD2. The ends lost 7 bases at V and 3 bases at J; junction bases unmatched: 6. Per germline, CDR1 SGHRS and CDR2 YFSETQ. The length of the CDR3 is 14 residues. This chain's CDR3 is CASGVSGIYNEQFF. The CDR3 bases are TGCGCCAGCGGTGTTAGCGGGATCTACAATGAGCAGTTCTTC.

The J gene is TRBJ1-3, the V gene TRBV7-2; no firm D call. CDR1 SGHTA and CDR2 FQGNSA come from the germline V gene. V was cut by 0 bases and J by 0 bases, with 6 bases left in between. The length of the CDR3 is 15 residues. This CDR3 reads CASSLAAGSGNTIYF. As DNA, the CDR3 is TGTGCCAGCAGCTTAGCCGCAGGCTCTGGAAACACCATATATTTT.

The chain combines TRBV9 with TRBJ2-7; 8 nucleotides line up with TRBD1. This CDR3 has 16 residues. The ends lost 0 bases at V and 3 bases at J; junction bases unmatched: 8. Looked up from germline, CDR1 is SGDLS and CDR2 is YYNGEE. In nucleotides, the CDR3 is TGTGCCAGCAGCGTAGGGCCCCGGACAGGGATCTACGAGCAGTACTTC. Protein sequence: CASSVGPRTGIYEQYF. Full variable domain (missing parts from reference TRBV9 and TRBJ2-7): DSGVTQTPKHLITATGQRVTLRCSPRSGDLSVYWYQQSLDQGLQFLIQYYNGEERAKGNILERFSAQQFPDLHSELNLSSLELGDSALYFCASSVGPRTGIYEQYFGPGTRLTVT.

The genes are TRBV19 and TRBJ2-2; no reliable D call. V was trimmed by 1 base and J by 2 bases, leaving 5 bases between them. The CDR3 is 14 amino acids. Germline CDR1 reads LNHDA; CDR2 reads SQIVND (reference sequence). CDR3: CASSIVPNTGELFF. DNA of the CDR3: TGTGCCAGTAGTATAGTTCCAAACACCGGGGAGCTGTTTTTT.

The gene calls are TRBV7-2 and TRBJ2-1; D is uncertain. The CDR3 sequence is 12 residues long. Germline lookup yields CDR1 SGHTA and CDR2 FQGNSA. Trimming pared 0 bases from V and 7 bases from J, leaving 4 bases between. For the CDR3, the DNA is TGTGCCAGCAGCTTAGCGCAGAATGAGCAGTTCTTC. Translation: CASSLAQNEQFF.

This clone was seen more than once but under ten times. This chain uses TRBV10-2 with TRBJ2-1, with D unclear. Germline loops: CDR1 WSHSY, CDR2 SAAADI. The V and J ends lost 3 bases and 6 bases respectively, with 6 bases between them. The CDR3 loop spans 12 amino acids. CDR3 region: CASSDRLNEQFF. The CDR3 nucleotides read TGCGCCAGCAGTGACAGACTCAATGAGCAGTTCTTC.

In DNA form, the CDR3 reads TGTGCCAGTAGGAAACAGGGGGCCGGTCAGCCCCAGCATTTT. This codes for CASRKQGAGQPQHF. V and J are TRBV19 and TRBJ1-5, with 9 bases identical to TRBD1. This CDR3 contains 14 residues. Looked up from germline, CDR1 is LNHDA and CDR2 is SQIVND (reference sequence). V shed 6 bases, J shed 6 bases, and the junction held 6 bases outside the gene matches.

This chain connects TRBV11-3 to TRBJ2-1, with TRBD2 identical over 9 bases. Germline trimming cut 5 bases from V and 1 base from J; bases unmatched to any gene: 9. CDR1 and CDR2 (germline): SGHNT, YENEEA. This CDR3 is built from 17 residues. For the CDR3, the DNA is TGTGCCAGCAGCCCTCGTAGCGGGAGTGCTTCCTACAATGAGCAGTTCTTC. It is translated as CASSPRSGSASYNEQFF.

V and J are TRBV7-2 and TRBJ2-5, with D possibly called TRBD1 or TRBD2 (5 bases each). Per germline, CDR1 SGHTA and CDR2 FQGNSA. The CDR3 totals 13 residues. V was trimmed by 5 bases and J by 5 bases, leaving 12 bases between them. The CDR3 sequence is CASSIRWGETQYF. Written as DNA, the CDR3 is TGTGCCAGCAGCATCCGGTGGGGGGAGACCCAGTACTTC.

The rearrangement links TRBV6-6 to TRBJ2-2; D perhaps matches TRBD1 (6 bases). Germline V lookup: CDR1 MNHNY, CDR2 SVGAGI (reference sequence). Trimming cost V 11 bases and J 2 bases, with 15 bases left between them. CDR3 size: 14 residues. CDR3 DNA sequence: TGTGCCGGGGCCACAGGGTTAAACACCGGGGAGCTGTTTTTT. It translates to CAGATGLNTGELFF.

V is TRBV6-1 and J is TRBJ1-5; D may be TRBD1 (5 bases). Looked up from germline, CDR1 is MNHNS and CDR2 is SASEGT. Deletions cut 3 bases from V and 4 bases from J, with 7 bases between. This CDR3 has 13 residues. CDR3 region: CASSDRGNQPQHF. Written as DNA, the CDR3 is TGTGCCAGCAGTGACCGGGGGAATCAGCCCCAGCATTTT.

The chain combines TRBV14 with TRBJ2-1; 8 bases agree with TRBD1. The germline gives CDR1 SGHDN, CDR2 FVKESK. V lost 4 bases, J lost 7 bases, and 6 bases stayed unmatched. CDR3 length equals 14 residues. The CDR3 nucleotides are TGTGCCAGCAGCCGGGATCAGGGGGCTAATGAGCAGTTCTTC. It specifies CASSRDQGANEQFF.

CDR3: CASSTLGHGGGEQYF. The CDR3 bases are TGTGCCAGCAGCACCCTAGGTCACGGAGGGGGCGAGCAGTACTTC. The chain recombines TRBV11-2 with TRBJ2-7, with D perhaps TRBD1 or TRBD2 (6 bases each). Trimming removed 5 bases at V and 6 bases at J, with 20 bases between. This CDR3 has 15 amino acids. Germline V gives CDR1 SGHAT, CDR2 FQNNGV.

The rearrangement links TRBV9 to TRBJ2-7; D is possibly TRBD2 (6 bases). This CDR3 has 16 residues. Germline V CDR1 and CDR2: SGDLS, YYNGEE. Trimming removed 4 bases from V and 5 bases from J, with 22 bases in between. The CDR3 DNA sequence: TGTGCCAGCAGCCCTAGAAGTGGGGGGACGAGGGACGAGCAGTACTTC. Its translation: CASSPRSGGTRDEQYF. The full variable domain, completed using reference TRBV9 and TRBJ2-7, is DSGVTQTPKHLITATGQRVTLRCSPRSGDLSVYWYQQSLDQGLQFLIQYYNGEERAKGNILERFSAQQFPDLHSELNLSSLELGDSALYFCASSPRSGGTRDEQYFGPGTRLTVT.

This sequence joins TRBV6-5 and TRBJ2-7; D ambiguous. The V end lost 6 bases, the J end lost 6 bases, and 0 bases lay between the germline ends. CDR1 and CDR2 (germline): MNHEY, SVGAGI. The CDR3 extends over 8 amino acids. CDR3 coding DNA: TGTGCCAGCAGCGAGCAGTACTTC. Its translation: CASSEQYF.

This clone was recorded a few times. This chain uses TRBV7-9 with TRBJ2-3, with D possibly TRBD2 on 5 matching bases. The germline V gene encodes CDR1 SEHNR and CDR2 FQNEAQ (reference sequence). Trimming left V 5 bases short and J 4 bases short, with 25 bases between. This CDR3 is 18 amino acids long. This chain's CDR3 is CASSPYLGSKFGADTQYF. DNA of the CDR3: TGTGCCAGCAGCCCCTATTTAGGGAGTAAGTTCGGGGCAGATACGCAGTATTTT. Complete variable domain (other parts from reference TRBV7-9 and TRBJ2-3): DTGVSQNPRHKITKRGQNVTFRCDPISEHNRLYWYRQTLGQGPEFLTYFQNEAQLEKSRLLSDRFSAERPKGSFSTLEIQRTEQGDSAMYLCASSPYLGSKFGADTQYFGPGTRLTVL.

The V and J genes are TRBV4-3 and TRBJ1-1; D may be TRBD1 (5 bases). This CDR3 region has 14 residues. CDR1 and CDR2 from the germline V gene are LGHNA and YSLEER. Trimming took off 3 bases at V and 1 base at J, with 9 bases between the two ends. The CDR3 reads CASSHVGGNTEAFF. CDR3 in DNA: TGCGCCAGCAGCCACGTCGGGGGGAACACTGAAGCTTTCTTT.

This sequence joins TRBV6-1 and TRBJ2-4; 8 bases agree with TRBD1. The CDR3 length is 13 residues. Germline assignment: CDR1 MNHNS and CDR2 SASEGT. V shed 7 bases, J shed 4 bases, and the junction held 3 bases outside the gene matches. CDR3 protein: CASNRQGKNIQYF. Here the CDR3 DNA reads TGTGCCAGCAACCGACAGGGGAAAAACATTCAGTACTTC.